This TCR beta chain appears in the sequencing data of a study of blood T cell repertoires in COVID-19. Looking at the study overall: The origin of the acute and convalescent COVID-19 samples was the United States, Italy and Spain. T cells, B-cell-depleted T cells, or PBMCs supplied cDNA or gDNA.

Authors' data handling: Reference gene primer amplification gave nucleated cell count estimates. The protocol was immunoSEQ multiplex PCR, while the TCRdb copy is restricted to in-frame clones and leaves out a portion. V and J calls and clone size are given by that table; D and trimming were obtained from the DNA. Here the sample spans some 130,000 clones, 90% being singletons. J was trimmed by 7 bases and V by 5 bases; bases with no gene match: 7. CDR3 length equals 15 residues. The germline V gene has CDR1 SGHRS and CDR2 YFSETQ. The sample was peripheral blood. This clonotype was sampled from a man in his fifties or sixties with active COVID-19. V gene TRBV5-1 combines with J gene TRBJ1-6, with TRBD1 matching 9 bases. In DNA form, the CDR3 reads TGCGCCAGCAGACGGGCCGGGACAGGGAATTCACCCCTCCACTTT. Translation gives CASRRAGTGNSPLHF.